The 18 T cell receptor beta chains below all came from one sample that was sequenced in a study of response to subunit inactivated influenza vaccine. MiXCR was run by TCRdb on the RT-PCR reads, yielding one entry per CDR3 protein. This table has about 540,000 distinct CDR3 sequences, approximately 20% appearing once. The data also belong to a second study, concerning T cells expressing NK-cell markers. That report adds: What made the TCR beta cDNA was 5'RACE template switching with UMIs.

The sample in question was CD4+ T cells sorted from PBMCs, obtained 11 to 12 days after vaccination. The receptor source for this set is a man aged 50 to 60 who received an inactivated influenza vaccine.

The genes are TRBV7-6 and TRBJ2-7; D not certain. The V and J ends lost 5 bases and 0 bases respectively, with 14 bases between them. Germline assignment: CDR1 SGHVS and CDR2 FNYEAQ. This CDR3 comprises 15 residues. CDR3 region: CASSPSFSLSYEQYF. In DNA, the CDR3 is TGTGCCAGCAGCCCCAGTTTCTCGCTCTCCTACGAGCAGTACTTC.

CDR3 protein: CASSVSIGSEQYF. The CDR3 DNA reads TGTGCCAGCAGTGTCTCGATAGGGAGCGAGCAGTACTTC. This chain joins TRBV2 and TRBJ2-7; D may be TRBD2 (5 bases). Germline V gene lookup returns CDR1 SNHLY and CDR2 FYNNEI. The CDR3 loop spans 13 amino acids. V was clipped by 4 bases and J by 6 bases, with 13 bases between them.

CDR3 sequence (DNA): TGTGCCAGCTCACCACTATTAGCGGGAAACACCGGGGAGCTGTTTTTT. Its translation: CASSPLLAGNTGELFF. The J gene is TRBJ2-2, the V gene TRBV18; 8 positions agree with TRBD2. The CDR3 runs 16 residues. Per germline, CDR1 KGHSH and CDR2 LQKENI. The junction had 3 bases not matched to a gene; V was cut back by 1 base and J by 2 bases.

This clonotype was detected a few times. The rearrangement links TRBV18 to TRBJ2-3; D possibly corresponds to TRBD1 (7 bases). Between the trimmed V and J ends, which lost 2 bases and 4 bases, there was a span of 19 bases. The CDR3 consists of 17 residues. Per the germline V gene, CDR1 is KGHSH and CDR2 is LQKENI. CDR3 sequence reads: CASSPVPGGRLADTQYF. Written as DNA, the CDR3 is TGTGCCAGCTCACCAGTCCCAGGGGGGCGTCTGGCAGATACGCAGTATTTT.

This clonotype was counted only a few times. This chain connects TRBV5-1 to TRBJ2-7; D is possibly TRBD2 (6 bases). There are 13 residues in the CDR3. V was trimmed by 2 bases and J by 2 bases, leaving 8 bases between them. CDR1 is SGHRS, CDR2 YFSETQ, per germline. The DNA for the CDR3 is TGCGCCAGCAGCTTCAGGGAGGCCTACGAGCAGTACTTC. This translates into CASSFREAYEQYF.

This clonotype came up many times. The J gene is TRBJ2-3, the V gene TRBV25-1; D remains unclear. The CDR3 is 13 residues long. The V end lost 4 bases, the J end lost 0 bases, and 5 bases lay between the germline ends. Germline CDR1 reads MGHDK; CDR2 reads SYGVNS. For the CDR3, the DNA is TGTGCCAGCAGTGGTCAGAGCACAGATACGCAGTATTTT. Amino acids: CASSGQSTDTQYF.

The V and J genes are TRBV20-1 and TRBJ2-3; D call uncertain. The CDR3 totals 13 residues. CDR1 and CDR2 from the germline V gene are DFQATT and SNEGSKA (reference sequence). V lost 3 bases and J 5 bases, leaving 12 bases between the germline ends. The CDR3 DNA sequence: TGCAGTGCTAGGATTTACTCAAGAGATACGCAGTATTTT. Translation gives CSARIYSRDTQYF.

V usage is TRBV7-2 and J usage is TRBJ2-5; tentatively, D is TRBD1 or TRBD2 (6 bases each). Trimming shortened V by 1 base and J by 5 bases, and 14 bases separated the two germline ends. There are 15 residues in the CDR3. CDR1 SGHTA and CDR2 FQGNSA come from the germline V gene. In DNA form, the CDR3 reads TGTGCCAGCAGCTTAGTCCCGGGGGCGGGGGAGACCCAGTACTTC. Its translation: CASSLVPGAGETQYF.

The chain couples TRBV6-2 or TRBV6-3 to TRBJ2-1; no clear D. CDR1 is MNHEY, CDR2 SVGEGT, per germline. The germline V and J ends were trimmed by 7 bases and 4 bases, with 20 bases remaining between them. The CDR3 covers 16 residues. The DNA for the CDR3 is TGTGCCAGCAAGCACAGCCGGACCGGTGGTTACAATGAGCAGTTCTTC. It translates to CASKHSRTGGYNEQFF.

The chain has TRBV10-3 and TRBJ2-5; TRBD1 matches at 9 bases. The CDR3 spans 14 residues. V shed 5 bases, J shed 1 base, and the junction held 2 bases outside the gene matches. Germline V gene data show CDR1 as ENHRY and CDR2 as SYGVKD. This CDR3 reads CAISPGQGQETQYF. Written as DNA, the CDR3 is TGTGCCATCAGTCCGGGACAGGGCCAAGAGACCCAGTACTTC.

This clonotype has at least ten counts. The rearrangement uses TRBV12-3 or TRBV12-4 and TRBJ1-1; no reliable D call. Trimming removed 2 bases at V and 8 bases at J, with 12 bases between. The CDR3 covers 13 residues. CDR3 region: CASSLNLVQEAFF. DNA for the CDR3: TGTGCCAGCAGTTTAAATCTTGTACAGGAAGCTTTCTTT.

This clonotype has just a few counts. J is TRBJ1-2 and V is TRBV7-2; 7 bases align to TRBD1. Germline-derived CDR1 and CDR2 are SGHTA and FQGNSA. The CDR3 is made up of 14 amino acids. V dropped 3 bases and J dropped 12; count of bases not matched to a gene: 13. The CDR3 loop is CASSLGQRGSPHTF. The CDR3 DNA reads TGTGCCAGCAGCTTGGGACAGCGAGGTTCTCCCCACACCTTC.

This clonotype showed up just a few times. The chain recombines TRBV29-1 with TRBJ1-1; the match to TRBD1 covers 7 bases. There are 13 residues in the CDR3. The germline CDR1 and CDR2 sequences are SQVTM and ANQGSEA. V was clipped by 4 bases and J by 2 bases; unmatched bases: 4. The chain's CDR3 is CSVGQGGNTEAFF. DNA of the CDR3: TGCAGCGTTGGCCAGGGGGGAAACACTGAAGCTTTCTTT.

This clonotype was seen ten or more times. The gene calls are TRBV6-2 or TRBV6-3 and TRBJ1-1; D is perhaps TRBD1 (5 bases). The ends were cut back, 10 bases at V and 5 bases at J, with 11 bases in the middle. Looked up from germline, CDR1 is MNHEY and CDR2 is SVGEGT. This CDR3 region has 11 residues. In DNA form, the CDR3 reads TGTGCCACCACCCAGGGAACTGAAGCTTTCTTT. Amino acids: CATTQGTEAFF.

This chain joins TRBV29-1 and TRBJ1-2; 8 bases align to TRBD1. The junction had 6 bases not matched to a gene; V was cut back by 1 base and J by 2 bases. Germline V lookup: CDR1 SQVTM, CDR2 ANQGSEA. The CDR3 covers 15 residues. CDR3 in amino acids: CSVEVGAGGNYGYTF. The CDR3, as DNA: TGCAGCGTTGAAGTGGGAGCAGGGGGCAACTATGGCTACACCTTC.

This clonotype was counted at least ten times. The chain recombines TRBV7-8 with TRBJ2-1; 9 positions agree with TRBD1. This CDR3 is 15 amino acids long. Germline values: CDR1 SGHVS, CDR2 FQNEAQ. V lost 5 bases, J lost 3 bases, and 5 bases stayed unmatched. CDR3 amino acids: CASSRRDRDYNEQFF. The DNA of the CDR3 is TGTGCCAGCAGCCGTCGGGACAGGGACTACAATGAGCAGTTCTTC.

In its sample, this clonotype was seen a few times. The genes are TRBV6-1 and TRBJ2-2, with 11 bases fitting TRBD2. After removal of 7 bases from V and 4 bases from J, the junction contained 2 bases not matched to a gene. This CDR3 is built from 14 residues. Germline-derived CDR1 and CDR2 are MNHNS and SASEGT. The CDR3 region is CASKLAGVTGELFF. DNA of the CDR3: TGTGCCAGCAAACTAGCGGGAGTCACCGGGGAGCTGTTTTTT.

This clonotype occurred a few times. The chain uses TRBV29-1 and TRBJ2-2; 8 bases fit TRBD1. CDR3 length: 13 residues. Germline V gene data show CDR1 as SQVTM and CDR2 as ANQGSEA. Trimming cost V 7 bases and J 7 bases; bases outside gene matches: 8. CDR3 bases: TGCAGCGGTCTACAGGGGGGCGGCGGGGAGCTGTTTTTT. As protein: CSGLQGGGGELFF.